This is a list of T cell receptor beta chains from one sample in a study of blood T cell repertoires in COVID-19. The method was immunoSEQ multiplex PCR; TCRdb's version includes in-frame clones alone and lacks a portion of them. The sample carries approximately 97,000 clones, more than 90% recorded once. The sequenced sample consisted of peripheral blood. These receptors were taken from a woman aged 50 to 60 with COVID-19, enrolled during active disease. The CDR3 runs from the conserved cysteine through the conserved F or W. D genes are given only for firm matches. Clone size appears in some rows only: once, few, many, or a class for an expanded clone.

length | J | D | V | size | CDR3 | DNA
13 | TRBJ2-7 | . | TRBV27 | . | CASSHSSNYEQYF | TGTGCCAGCAGTCACTCCTCCAACTACGAGCAGTACTTC
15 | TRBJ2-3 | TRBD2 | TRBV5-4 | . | CASSPKRGGGDTQYF | TGTGCCAGCAGCCCTAAGCGGGGGGGCGGCGATACGCAGTATTTT
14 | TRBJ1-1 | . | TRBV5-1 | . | CASSLAGGNPEAFF | TGCGCCAGCAGCTTGGCGGGGGGGAACCCTGAAGCTTTCTTT
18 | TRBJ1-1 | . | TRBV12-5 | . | CASGLLLTGGPRNAEAFF | TGTGCTAGTGGTTTGCTTCTGACAGGTGGGCCTCGAAACGCTGAAGCTTTCTTT
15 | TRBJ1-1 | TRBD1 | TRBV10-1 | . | CASSVSPGGGTEAFF | TGCGCCAGCAGTGTCTCGCCAGGGGGTGGCACTGAAGCTTTCTTT
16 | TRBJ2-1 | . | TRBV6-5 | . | CASSFETGISINEQFF | TGTGCCAGCAGTTTCGAAACAGGGATCTCTATTAATGAGCAGTTCTTC
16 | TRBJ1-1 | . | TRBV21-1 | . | CASSKVRTGGYTEAFF | TGTGCCAGCAGCAAAGTAAGGACAGGGGGCTACACTGAAGCTTTCTTT
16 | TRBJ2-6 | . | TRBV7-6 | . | CASSFSRGGGANVLTF | TGTGCCAGCAGCTTCTCCCGGGGTGGTGGGGCCAACGTCCTGACTTTC
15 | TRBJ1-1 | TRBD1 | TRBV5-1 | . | CASSLVTGWDTEAFF | TGCGCCAGCAGCTTAGTGACAGGGTGGGACACTGAAGCTTTCTTT
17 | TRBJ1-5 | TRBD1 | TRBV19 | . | CASSTRQGPARSQPQHF | TGTGCCAGTAGTACTCGACAGGGTCCAGCCCGGAGTCAGCCCCAGCATTTT
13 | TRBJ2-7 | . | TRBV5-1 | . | CASSEDTTYEQYF | TGCGCCAGCAGCGAGGACACCACCTACGAGCAGTACTTC
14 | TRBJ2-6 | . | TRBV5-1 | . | CASSEQAGANVLTF | TGCGCCAGCAGCGAACAGGCTGGGGCCAACGTCCTGACTTTC
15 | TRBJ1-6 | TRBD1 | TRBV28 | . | CASSALGTGAGPLHF | TGTGCCAGCTCCGCATTGGGGACAGGGGCTGGTCCCCTCCACTTT
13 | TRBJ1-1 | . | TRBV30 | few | CAWSHGVNTEAFF | TGTGCCTGGAGTCATGGAGTGAACACTGAAGCTTTCTTT
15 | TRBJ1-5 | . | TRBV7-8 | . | CASSLAFQRNQPQHF | TGTGCCAGCAGCTTAGCCTTTCAGCGAAATCAGCCCCAGCATTTT
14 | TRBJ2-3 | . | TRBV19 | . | CASSISLRADTQYF | TGTGCCAGTAGTATATCTCTTCGGGCAGATACGCAGTATTTT
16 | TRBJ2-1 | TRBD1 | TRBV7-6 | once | CASSSVYRGSYNEQFF | TGTGCCAGCAGCTCAGTTTACAGGGGGTCATACAATGAGCAGTTCTTC
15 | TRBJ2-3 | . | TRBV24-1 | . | CATSDYSTLTDTQYF | TGTGCCACCAGTGACTATTCTACCCTCACAGATACGCAGTATTTT
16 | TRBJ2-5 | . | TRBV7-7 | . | CASSLYPSTVGETQYF | TGTGCCAGCAGCTTATACCCCTCCACAGTGGGAGAGACCCAGTACTTC
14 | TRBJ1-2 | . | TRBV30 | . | CAWSRDSFYYGYTF | TGTGCCTGGAGTAGAGACAGTTTTTACTATGGCTACACCTTC
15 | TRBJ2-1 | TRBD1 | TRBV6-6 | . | CASRSGTGAYNEQFF | TGTGCCAGCAGATCCGGGACAGGGGCCTACAATGAGCAGTTCTTC
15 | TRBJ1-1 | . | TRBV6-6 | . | CASSYGGGIGTEAFF | TGTGCCAGCAGTTACGGGGGGGGCATTGGGACTGAAGCTTTCTTT
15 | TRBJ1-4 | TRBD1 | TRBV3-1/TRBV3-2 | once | CASSPTGAVNEKLFF | TGTGCCAGCAGCCCGACAGGGGCGGTTAATGAAAAACTGTTTTTT
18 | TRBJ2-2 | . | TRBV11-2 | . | CASRVGSWLLANTGELFF | TGTGCCAGCAGGGTGGGCTCTTGGTTGTTGGCTAACACCGGGGAGCTGTTTTTT
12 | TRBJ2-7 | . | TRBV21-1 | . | CASSKNSCEQYF | TGTGCCAGCAGCAAGAACTCCTGCGAGCAGTACTTC
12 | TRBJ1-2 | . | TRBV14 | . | CASGDRSLGYTF | TGTGCCAGCGGCGACAGGAGCCTTGGCTACACCTTC
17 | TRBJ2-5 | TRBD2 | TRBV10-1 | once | CASSESGRGEYQETQYF | TGCGCCAGCAGTGAGTCGGGTCGGGGGGAGTACCAAGAGACCCAGTACTTC
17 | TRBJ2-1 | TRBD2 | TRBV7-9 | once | CASSAYSTSGGGNEQFF | TGTGCCAGCAGCGCTTACTCGACTAGCGGGGGTGGTAATGAGCAGTTCTTC
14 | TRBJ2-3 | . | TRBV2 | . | CASRVTLVADTQYF | TGTGCCAGCAGAGTCACTTTAGTGGCAGATACGCAGTATTTT
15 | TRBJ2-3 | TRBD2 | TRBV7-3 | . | CASSSWGGGQDTQYF | TGTGCCAGCAGCTCCTGGGGCGGGGGGCAAGATACGCAGTATTTT
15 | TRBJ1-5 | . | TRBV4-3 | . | CASSQDAGRGVPQHF | TGCGCCAGCAGCCAAGATGCGGGTCGGGGGGTACCCCAGCATTTT
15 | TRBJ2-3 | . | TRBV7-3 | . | CASSALGRGTDTQYF | TGTGCCAGCAGCGCCCTAGGGCGGGGCACAGATACGCAGTATTTT
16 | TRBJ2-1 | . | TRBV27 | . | CASSPNWLPFPNEQFF | TGTGCCAGCAGTCCGAATTGGCTCCCCTTCCCGAATGAGCAGTTCTTC
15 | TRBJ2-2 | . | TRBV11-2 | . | CASSLRRGYTGELFF | TGTGCCAGCAGCTTACGTCGGGGGTACACCGGGGAGCTGTTTTTT
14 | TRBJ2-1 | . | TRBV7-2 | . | CASSFMAAYNEQFF | TGTGCCAGCAGCTTTATGGCGGCCTACAATGAGCAGTTCTTC
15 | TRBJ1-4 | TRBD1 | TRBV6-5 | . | CASREAGTGVEKLFF | TGTGCCAGCAGGGAGGCCGGGACAGGGGTGGAAAAACTGTTTTTT
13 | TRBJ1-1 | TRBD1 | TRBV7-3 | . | CASSLGQGARAFF | TGTGCCAGCAGCCTGGGACAGGGGGCAAGAGCTTTCTTT
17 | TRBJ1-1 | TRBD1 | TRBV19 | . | CASSTFNSGGTDAEAFF | TGTGCCAGTAGTACCTTTAATTCAGGGGGGACGGACGCTGAAGCTTTCTTT
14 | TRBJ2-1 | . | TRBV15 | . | CATSNTGNYNEQFF | TGTGCCACAAGCAACACAGGTAACTACAATGAGCAGTTCTTC
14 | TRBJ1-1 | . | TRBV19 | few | CASSISRANTEAFF | TGTGCCAGTAGTATCTCCCGCGCGAACACTGAAGCTTTCTTT
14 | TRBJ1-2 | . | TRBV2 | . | CASSYIRLGDGYTF | TGTGCCAGCAGCTACATTCGGCTAGGGGATGGCTACACCTTC
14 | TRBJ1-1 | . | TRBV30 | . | CAWSVSGLSGEAFF | TGTGCCTGGAGTGTATCCGGGTTATCGGGTGAAGCTTTCTTT